There are a few counts of the clone carrying this T cell receptor (beta chain). The data belong to a study of T cell repertoires in cytomegalovirus infection. TCRdb analysed the reads with MiXCR anew, one entry per CDR3 protein. Of hundreds of thousands of distinct CDR3 sequences in the sample, 35% to 40% were seen once. CDR1 and CDR2 (germline): SGHDT, YYEEEE. The CDR3 runs 13 residues. The V end lost 3 bases, the J end lost 2 bases, and 9 bases lay between the germline ends. This clonotype originated in a human donor in good health (CMV status not recorded). Some clones in this sample may be carry-over from other donors' samples. V is TRBV5-6 and J is TRBJ2-7; D not resolved. Sequenced input: PBMCs. The CDR3 region has the DNA TGTGCCAGCAGCTCTATTGGGGCCTACGAGCAGTACTTC. This sequence encodes CASSSIGAYEQYF.